These 20 T cell receptor beta chains came from one sample sequenced in a study of OX40 agonist ivuxolimab in advanced cancers. Method: immunoSEQ multiplex PCR; TCRdb's copy keeps in-frame clones and lacks some. Here the sample spans several thousand clones, roughly 89% being singletons. The sample was CD4+ or CD8+ T cells sorted from blood, taken in a trial of the OX40 agonist ivuxolimab. Receptor source: an adult with an advanced solid tumor such as melanoma, head and neck, liver or kidney cancer.

The chain couples TRBV10-3 to TRBJ2-3; D is perhaps TRBD2 (5 bases). The CDR3 totals 15 residues. V lost 2 bases and J lost 4, with 13 bases in between. CDR1 is ENHRY, CDR2 SYGVKD, per germline. The CDR3 spells CAISETSPHSDTQYF. The CDR3 nucleotides read TGTGCCATCAGTGAGACTAGTCCCCATTCAGATACGCAGTATTTT.

The rearrangement uses TRBV5-5 and TRBJ2-1; a possible D gene is TRBD2 (6 bases). Trimming left V 0 bases short and J 4 bases short, with 11 bases between. CDR1 SGHKS and CDR2 YYEKEE come from the germline V gene (reference sequence). The CDR3 runs 15 residues. The CDR3 is CASSLDGGRYNEQFF. The CDR3 DNA reads TGTGCCAGCAGCTTGGATGGAGGGAGATACAATGAGCAGTTCTTC.

The chain has TRBV4-1 and TRBJ1-4; D call uncertain. V was trimmed by 4 bases and J by 4 bases, leaving 10 bases between them. There are 14 residues in the CDR3. Germline CDR1 reads MGHRA; CDR2 reads YSYEKL. CDR3 sequence (DNA): TGCGCCAGCAGCCGAGGCTGGAGTAATGAAAAACTGTTTTTT. This encodes CASSRGWSNEKLFF.

The V gene is TRBV19, the J gene TRBJ1-5; D might be TRBD1 (5 bases). CDR1 is LNHDA, CDR2 SQIVND, per germline (reference sequence). The V and J ends lost 6 bases and 0 bases respectively, with 9 bases between them. This CDR3 region has 14 residues. The CDR3 coding sequence is TGTGCCAGTAGCAGACAGTATAGCAATCAGCCCCAGCATTTT. It codes for CASSRQYSNQPQHF. Complete variable domain (other parts from reference TRBV19 and TRBJ1-5): DGGITQSPKYLFRKEGQNVTLSCEQNLNHDAMYWYRQDPGQGLRLIYYSQIVNDFQKGDIAEGYSVSREKKESFPLTVTSAQKNPTAFYLCASSRQYSNQPQHFGDGTRLSIL.

The chain links TRBV6-5 to TRBJ2-3, with D possibly being TRBD2 (5 bases). V shed 6 bases and J shed 8 bases, with 12 bases lying between them. The CDR3 runs to 12 residues. Germline loops: CDR1 MNHEY, CDR2 SVGAGI. CDR3 nucleotides: TGTGCCAGCAGGCCAGAGGGTGGTACGCAGTATTTT. This translates into CASRPEGGTQYF.

This chain uses TRBV27 with TRBJ1-3; no clear D gene. The germline V and J ends were trimmed by 5 bases and 2 bases, with 7 bases remaining between them. The CDR3 contains 13 residues. Germline V gene lookup returns CDR1 MNHEY and CDR2 SMNVEV (reference sequence). CDR3 amino acids: CASSQQPGNTIYF. The DNA for the CDR3 is TGTGCCAGCAGTCAGCAGCCTGGAAACACCATATATTTT.

The V and J genes are TRBV2 and TRBJ2-1; TRBD1 matches at 8 bases. Germline V lookup: CDR1 SNHLY, CDR2 FYNNEI. Losses at the gene ends were 7 bases for V and 9 bases for J; bases not matched to a gene: 5. This CDR3 has 12 amino acids. CDR3 loop: CASTIDRGEQFF. Written as DNA, the CDR3 is TGTGCCAGCACTATTGACAGGGGTGAGCAGTTCTTC.

The chain combines TRBV6-5 with TRBJ2-7; 9 bases are a match to TRBD1. The V and J ends lost 6 bases and 7 bases, in that order; junction bases with no gene match: 10. CDR3 size: 14 residues. Germline values: CDR1 MNHEY, CDR2 SVGAGI. The DNA of the CDR3 is TGTGCCAGCAGGAGGGACAGGGTAAGAGGAGAGCAGTACGTC. This gives the protein CASRRDRVRGEQYV.

The chain couples TRBV15 to TRBJ2-3; 9 bases are shared with TRBD2. V dropped 5 bases and J dropped 8; count of bases not matched to a gene: 17. Germline V gene data show CDR1 as LNHNV and CDR2 as YYDKDF (reference sequence). This CDR3 is 17 amino acids long. The CDR3 DNA follows: TGTGCCACCAGCCGCGGACGGGAGCGGGGGGTTCGGGGTACGCAGTATTTT. Its translation is CATSRGRERGVRGTQYF. Together with reference TRBV15 and TRBJ2-3, the CDR3 gives the full variable domain: DAMVIQNPRYQVTQFGKPVTLSCSQTLNHNVMYWYQQKSSQAPKLLFHYYDKDFNNEADTPDNFQSRRPNTSFCFLDIRSPGLGDTAMYLCATSRGRERGVRGTQYFGPGTRLTVL.

This clone was seen once. Here the CDR3 reads CASTLQRGAGNEKLFF. DNA of the CDR3: TGTGCCAGCACCCTCCAAAGGGGCGCCGGTAATGAAAAACTGTTTTTT. The rearrangement joins TRBV7-8 to TRBJ1-4; perhaps TRBD1 as D (5 bases). Deletions cut 7 bases from V and 4 bases from J, with 19 bases between. This CDR3 is 16 amino acids long. The V gene's germline CDR1 is SGHVS and CDR2 FQNEAQ.

Details on this clone: One end of the junction varies from germline; a read error may be responsible. The V call is TRBV7-9, the J call TRBJ1-2; D is unresolved. Germline V gene data show CDR1 as SEHNR and CDR2 as FQNEAQ (reference sequence). The CDR3 is 11 amino acids. CDR3 sequence: CASTLKEGYTF. The DNA of the CDR3 is TGTGCCAGCACCTTAAAGGAAGGCTACACCTTC.

The sample holds a few counts of this clone. The rearrangement links TRBV5-6 to TRBJ2-3; D is uncertain. The CDR3 runs 11 residues. CDR1 is SGHDT, CDR2 YYEEEE, per germline. The ends were cut back, 2 bases at V and 6 bases at J, with 4 bases in the middle. DNA of the CDR3: TGTGCCAGCAGCTTTTTGGATACGCAGTATTTT. Its translation is CASSFLDTQYF.

The CDR3 region is CASSFGLAGQYF. In DNA, the CDR3 is TGTGCCAGCAGCTTCGGACTAGCGGGGCAGTATTTT. The chain is built from TRBV11-1 and TRBJ2-3, with 11 bases fitting TRBD2. Germline V lookup: CDR1 SGHAT, CDR2 FQDESV (reference sequence). There are 12 residues in the CDR3. V was pared by 3 bases and J by 11 bases, with 1 base of the junction left unmatched.

This clone was picked up one time. The chain combines TRBV11-3 with TRBJ2-7; TRBD2 aligns across 12 bases. J was trimmed by 7 bases and V by 5 bases; bases with no gene match: 12. Germline CDR1 reads SGHNT; CDR2 reads YENEEA. The CDR3 totals 16 residues. The CDR3 bases are TGTGCCAGCAGCCGCGGGACTAGCGGGCCGGGGGAGGAGCAGTACTTC. Protein sequence: CASSRGTSGPGEEQYF.

This chain uses TRBV2 with TRBJ2-2; no clear D gene. In germline, CDR1 is SNHLY, CDR2 FYNNEI. The CDR3 is 14 residues long. Trimming removed 8 bases from V and 7 bases from J, with 17 bases in between. CDR3 sequence reads: CASHAIVVGGELFF. The DNA for the CDR3 is TGTGCCAGCCACGCCATAGTGGTAGGCGGGGAGCTGTTTTTT.

This clone was picked up one time. The rearrangement joins TRBV18 to TRBJ1-5; 7 bases map to TRBD1. The germline gives CDR1 KGHSH, CDR2 LQKENI. The CDR3 contains 15 residues. V was pared by 4 bases and J by 4 bases, with 7 bases of the junction left unmatched. CDR3 in amino acids: CASSLATGLNQPQHF. The CDR3 region has the DNA TGTGCCAGCTCACTCGCGACAGGGCTGAATCAGCCCCAGCATTTT.

The chain joins TRBV7-9 to TRBJ2-5; D may be TRBD2 (5 bases). Gene TRBJ2-7 matches the end of the DNA better, so the J call may be wrong. Germline values: CDR1 SEHNR, CDR2 FQNEAQ (reference sequence). The CDR3 consists of 16 residues. The CDR3: CASSLSDEGGSYEQYF. The CDR3 DNA sequence: TGTGCCAGCAGCTTATCGGACGAAGGAGGATCCTACGAGCAGTACTTC.

The V and J genes are TRBV5-1 and TRBJ1-1, with TRBD1 as a possible D gene (5 bases). The CDR3 sequence is 16 residues long. Germline CDR1 SGHRS, CDR2 YFSETQ. Trimming removed 5 bases at V and 1 base at J, with 18 bases between. The CDR3 sequence is CASSLRDGLANTEAFF. The DNA of the CDR3 is TGCGCCAGCAGTCTGAGGGACGGTCTGGCGAACACTGAAGCTTTCTTT.

This chain joins TRBV7-9 and TRBJ2-2, with D perhaps TRBD2 (6 bases). V lost 2 bases, J lost 7 bases, and 14 bases lay in between. The CDR3 totals 15 residues. Germline CDR1 is SEHNR and CDR2 is FQNEAQ (reference sequence). The CDR3 reads CASSLQSGAYGELFF. CDR3 DNA sequence: TGTGCCAGCAGCTTACAATCGGGAGCCTACGGGGAGCTGTTTTTT. Full variable domain (outside the CDR3, taken from reference TRBV7-9 and TRBJ2-2): DTGVSQNPRHKITKRGQNVTFRCDPISEHNRLYWYRQTLGQGPEFLTYFQNEAQLEKSRLLSDRFSAERPKGSFSTLEIQRTEQGDSAMYLCASSLQSGAYGELFFGEGSRLTVL.

This chain connects TRBV2 to TRBJ2-5, with TRBD2 matching over 7 bases. The CDR3 contains 15 residues. Germline V gene sequence: CDR1 SNHLY, CDR2 FYNNEI. V lost 6 bases and J lost 4; bases outside the gene matches: 11. The CDR3 spells CASRGGSGRGETQYF. The CDR3 DNA reads TGTGCCAGCAGGGGCGGTAGCGGGCGTGGAGAGACCCAGTACTTC.